The present TCR beta chain was sequenced within a study of blood T cell repertoires in COVID-19. Background on the study: Some COVID-19 samples were acute and others convalescent; all came from the United States, Italy and Spain. PBMCs, B-cell-depleted T cells, or T cells were the source of the cDNA or gDNA that made up the material.

The data were produced by immunoSEQ multiplex PCR, yet TCRdb's version contains in-frame clones alone and is incomplete. The data show around 340,000 clones, around four fifths seen once. The TCR comes from a man aged 30-40 years with active or convalescent COVID-19. Material: peripheral blood.

The CDR3 DNA sequence: TGTGCCAGCTTTCAAGGGACTAGCGGGAACTATGAGCAGTTCTTC. Its protein is CASFQGTSGNYEQFF. The chain carries TRBV2 and TRBJ2-1; TRBD2 aligns across 13 bases. This CDR3 has 15 residues. Germline CDR1 is SNHLY and CDR2 is FYNNEI. J was trimmed by 8 bases and V by 8 bases; bases with no gene match: 9.